These 12 T cell receptor beta chains were all obtained from the same sample, sequenced in a study of blood T cell repertoires in COVID-19. Some clones are missing from TCRdb's copy, which holds only in-frame ones; the method was immunoSEQ multiplex PCR. The sample lists hundreds of thousands of clones, around 85% occurring once. The material sequenced was PBMCs or T cells enriched from blood (not recorded which). The receptors shown here come from a woman aged 45-59 years in a cohort exposed to, infected with or recovered from COVID-19 (not recorded which).

Remarks on this clone: Compared with germline, one end of the junction differs, possibly owing to a read error. The CDR3 reads CASSPHTEAFF. The CDR3 DNA reads as TGTGCCAGCAGTCCCCACACCGAAGCTTTCTTT. This chain uses TRBV28 with TRBJ1-1, with D unresolved. The CDR3 consists of 11 residues. Germline V gives CDR1 MDHEN, CDR2 SYDVKM. Looking up the rest from reference TRBV28 and TRBJ1-1 gives the full variable domain: DVKVTQSSRYLVKRTGEKVFLECVQDMDHENMFWYRQDPGLGLRLIYFSYDVKMKEKGDIPEGYSVSREKKERFSLILESASTNQTSMYLCASSPHTEAFFGQGTRLTVV.

The chain is built from TRBV11-2 and TRBJ2-1; TRBD2 matches at 9 bases. The CDR3 is 15 amino acids. V was pared by 1 base and J by 3 bases, with 1 base of the junction left unmatched. Germline V lookup: CDR1 SGHAT, CDR2 FQNNGV. The CDR3 region is CASSLGAGGYNEQFF. The CDR3 nucleotides are TGTGCCAGCAGCTTAGGAGCGGGGGGCTACAATGAGCAGTTCTTC.

The chain has TRBV28 and TRBJ2-4; TRBD2 agrees at 7 bases. J lost 0 bases, V lost 6 bases, and 8 bases had no gene match. The CDR3 totals 16 residues. CDR1 and CDR2 from the germline V gene are MDHEN and SYDVKM. The chain's CDR3 is CASREAGPLAKNIQYF. The CDR3 bases are TGTGCCAGCAGGGAAGCGGGGCCCCTAGCCAAAAACATTCAGTACTTC.

The chain joins TRBV6-2 or TRBV6-3 to TRBJ2-5; 10 positions match TRBD2. The CDR3 is 18 residues long. V trimming: 0 bases; J trimming: 11 bases; junction bases outside the gene matches: 18. Germline V lookup: CDR1 MNHEY, CDR2 SVGEGT. CDR3 amino acids: CASSYSRTSGDRGRSQYF. CDR3 DNA sequence: TGTGCCAGCAGTTACTCGAGGACTAGCGGCGACCGTGGTAGATCGCAGTACTTC.

V is TRBV7-2 and J is TRBJ1-5; 12 bases align to TRBD1. The V gene end was trimmed by 1 base and the J gene end by 6 bases; junction bases not matched to a gene: 7. The CDR3 is made up of 17 amino acids. Germline V gene sequence: CDR1 SGHTA, CDR2 FQGNSA. DNA of the CDR3: TGTGCCAGCAGCTTAGTTTCGGGACAGGGGGCTAGTCAGCCCCAGCATTTT. Amino acids: CASSLVSGQGASQPQHF.

This chain uses TRBV5-6 with TRBJ2-1; D perhaps matches TRBD1 (6 bases). Germline CDR1 reads SGHDT; CDR2 reads YYEEEE. There are 14 residues in the CDR3. V lost 1 base to trimming and J lost 9 bases, with 14 bases between them. DNA for the CDR3: TGTGCCAGCAGCTTGACCGCACAGGGTACTGAGCAGTTCTTC. Protein sequence: CASSLTAQGTEQFF. The full variable domain, with the rest looked up from reference TRBV5-6 and TRBJ2-1, is DAGVTQSPTHLIKTRGQQVTLRCSPKSGHDTVSWYQQALGQGPQFIFQYYEEEERQRGNFPDRFSGHQFPNYSSELNVNALLLGDSALYLCASSLTAQGTEQFFGPGTRLTVL.

This clone occurred once. V gene TRBV5-1 combines with J gene TRBJ1-2, with 9 bases that match TRBD1. Germline values: CDR1 SGHRS, CDR2 YFSETQ. CDR3 length: 14 amino acids. V lost 0 bases to trimming and J lost 6 bases; unmatched junction nucleotides: 3. CDR3 in DNA: TGCGCCAGCAGCTTGGGGGACAGGGCTGATGGCTACACCTTC. Amino acid sequence: CASSLGDRADGYTF.

The rearrangement joins TRBV7-9 to TRBJ1-1; TRBD1 is a possible D gene (6 bases). There are 13 residues in the CDR3. Per germline, CDR1 SEHNR and CDR2 FQNEAQ (reference sequence). Trimming pared 3 bases from V and 5 bases from J, leaving 10 bases between. CDR3 sequence: CASSFPRGTEAFF. Written as DNA, the CDR3 is TGTGCCAGCAGCTTCCCCAGGGGAACTGAAGCTTTCTTT.

The chain uses TRBV30 and TRBJ2-2; D is perhaps TRBD2 (6 bases). The CDR3 is 16 amino acids. Germline V gives CDR1 GTSNPN, CDR2 SVGIG (reference sequence). V dropped 0 bases and J dropped 2 bases, with 13 bases sitting between them. As DNA, the CDR3 is TGTGCCTGGAGTGTACGGTGGGGGGTCAACACCGGGGAGCTGTTTTTT. It translates to CAWSVRWGVNTGELFF.

The chain combines TRBV9 with TRBJ2-1; 8 bases line up with TRBD1. CDR1 is SGDLS and CDR2 is YYNGEE in the germline V gene. The CDR3 spans 16 residues. Trimming at V came to 4 bases and at J to 10 bases, leaving 16 bases not matched to a gene. CDR3 region: CASSPQDRGASREQFF. The CDR3 region has the DNA TGTGCCAGCAGCCCCCAAGACAGGGGAGCTAGTCGCGAGCAGTTCTTC.

Regarding this clone: This sample includes further DNA sequences coding for the same CDR3. The chain joins TRBV3-1 (or the pseudogene TRBV3-2) to TRBJ1-5, with 8 bases matching TRBD1. The germline V gene encodes CDR1 LGHDT and CDR2 YNNKEL (reference sequence). The CDR3 is 15 residues long. V dropped 4 bases and J dropped 0; count of bases not matched to a gene: 2. This CDR3 is CASSLGTGSNQPQHF. DNA of the CDR3: TGTGCCAGCAGCCTTGGGACAGGTAGCAATCAGCCCCAGCATTTT.

This chain connects TRBV29-1 to TRBJ2-1; 10 nucleotides line up with TRBD2. With V trimmed by 8 bases and J by 8 bases, 9 bases remained unmatched. CDR3 size: 13 residues. Germline-derived CDR1 and CDR2 are SQVTM and ANQGSEA. The CDR3 is CSLERGGLDEQFF. In nucleotides, the CDR3 is TGCAGCCTGGAGCGGGGGGGCCTCGATGAGCAGTTCTTC.